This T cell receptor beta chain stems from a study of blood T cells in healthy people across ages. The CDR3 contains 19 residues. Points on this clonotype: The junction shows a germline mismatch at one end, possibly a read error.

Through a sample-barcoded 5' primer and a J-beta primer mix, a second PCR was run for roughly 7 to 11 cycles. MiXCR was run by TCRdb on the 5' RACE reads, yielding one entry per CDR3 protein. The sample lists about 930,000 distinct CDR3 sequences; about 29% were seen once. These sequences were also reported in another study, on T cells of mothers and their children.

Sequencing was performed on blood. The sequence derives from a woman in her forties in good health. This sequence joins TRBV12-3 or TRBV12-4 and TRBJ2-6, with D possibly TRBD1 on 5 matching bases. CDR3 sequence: CASSPHLGSAWSGANVRTF. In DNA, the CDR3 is TGTGCCAGCAGTCCCCATTTGGGGTCAGCCTGGTCTGGGGCCAACGTCCGGACTTTC.